The clone carrying this TCR beta chain was seen a handful of times. This CDR3 comprises 17 residues. Per the germline V gene, CDR1 is SGDLS and CDR2 is YYNGEE. The V segment lost 0 bases and the J segment 2 bases; nucleotides outside the gene matches: 10. The data were taken from a study of blood T cell repertoires in COVID-19. Across the whole study: The origin of the acute and convalescent COVID-19 samples was the United States, Italy and Spain. PBMCs, B-cell-depleted T cells, or T cells provided the cDNA or gDNA that made up the material.

Source study methods: By means of reference gene primer amplification, nucleated cell counts were estimated. Libraries were prepared by immunoSEQ multiplex PCR; TCRdb keeps only in-frame clonotypes and omits some of them. The V and J calls and clone size come from that table; D and trimming were worked out from the DNA. The sample gives approximately 130,000 clones, around 82% of which show up once; roughly 5.5% is in the top ten. The clonotype comes from a man older than 75 with active or convalescent COVID-19. The sequencing input was peripheral blood. This rearrangement joins TRBV9 to TRBJ2-5, with 7 nucleotides matching TRBD1. The CDR3 nucleotides are TGTGCCAGCAGCGTAGCTTCTACAGGGGTTGGGCAAGAGACCCAGTACTTC. Amino acids: CASSVASTGVGQETQYF.